This T cell receptor (beta chain) was identified during a study of T cells in tumors after PD-1 blockade. About the research overall: Prior checkpoint blockade, systemic immunosuppressant use, or anti-cancer therapy within 4 weeks excluded patients. Some patients also took daily vismodegib 150 mg during anti-PD-1 treatment. Study conclusions and caveats: Blood contained about 43% of the tumor's TCR clonotypes.

The assay was immunoSEQ multiplex PCR, and TCRdb's table has in-frame clones only and misses some. Among more than 50,000 clones, around 72% were seen once, and the ten largest hold over 3.5%. Template: tumor biopsy or peripheral blood genomic DNA, 616-6,004 ng per sample. This clone was detected only once. No antigen is known for it. Germline CDR1 is SGDLS and CDR2 is YYNGEE. This CDR3 is built from 13 residues. The V gene lost 2 bases and the J gene lost 7 bases, with 13 bases spanning the gap. This sequence originates from a human donor with basal cell carcinoma. Sequenced here: PBMCs, sampled after anti-PD-1 treatment. This sequence joins TRBV9 and TRBJ2-7; weak D call: TRBD2 (5 bases). This chain's CDR3 is CASSVEGLGEQYF. DNA of the CDR3: TGTGCCAGCAGCGTCGAGGGCCTTGGGGAGCAGTACTTC.